The entry below describes one T cell receptor (beta chain). This entry is derived from a study of blood T cell repertoires in COVID-19. Study details: Specimens from acute and convalescent COVID-19 originated in the United States, Italy and Spain. T cells, B-cell-depleted T cells, or PBMCs provided the cDNA or gDNA that served as material.

Trimming cost V 9 bases and J 0 bases, with 17 bases left between them. CDR3 length: 15 residues. The germline V gene has CDR1 MNHEY and CDR2 SVGAGI. Seattle's enrolled individuals joined amid active infection and were then monitored longitudinally. As handled by the study authors: For nucleated cells, counts were estimated from reference gene primer amplification. Generated by immunoSEQ multiplex PCR, the TCRdb table keeps only in-frame clones and is missing some. V and J calls and clone size are copied from that table; D and trimming were computed from the DNA. The sample records fewer than 250,000 clones, around 76% being singletons.

Sequencing was carried out using peripheral blood. The chain recombines TRBV6-5 with TRBJ1-2; D gene uncertain. The sequence came from a woman aged 55 to 70 with COVID-19, enrolled during active disease. The CDR3 loop is CASEAVQTPNYGYTF. The CDR3 DNA reads as TGTGCCAGTGAAGCAGTGCAGACTCCTAACTATGGCTACACCTTC.